These T cell receptor beta chains were read from a single sample in a study of blood T cell repertoires in COVID-19. This table comes from immunoSEQ multiplex PCR, and its TCRdb copy is limited to in-frame clones, with some not included. The data contain more than 150,000 clones, about 83% of them singletons. Sequencing was carried out using peripheral blood. The receptors originated from a man between 65 and 85 years old who had recovered from COVID-19. Both conserved end residues are part of each CDR3. Each record gives: CDR3 DNA, CDR3 protein, clone size, D gene, V gene, J gene. A D gene is named only where the DNA matches it firmly. Rows give clone size only sometimes, using once, few, many, or a class for an expanded clone.

cdr3_nt: TGTGCCAGCAGCGTCGGACTAGCGGGTGTTAATGAGCAGTTCTTC
cdr3_aa: CASSVGLAGVNEQFF
clone_size: -
d_call: TRBD2
v_call: TRBV9
j_call: TRBJ2-1

cdr3_nt: TGTGCCAGCAACATGTGGGAGGGCACAGATACGCAGTATTTT
cdr3_aa: CASNMWEGTDTQYF
clone_size: once
d_call: -
v_call: TRBV5-4
j_call: TRBJ2-3

cdr3_nt: TGCGCCAGCAGCCCAGGACTAGCGGTTGGCGCCCACGAGCAGTACTTC
cdr3_aa: CASSPGLAVGAHEQYF
clone_size: -
d_call: TRBD2
v_call: TRBV5-1
j_call: TRBJ2-7

cdr3_nt: TGTGCCAGCAGCTTAGAAGGGACAGGAGTTCAGCCCCAGCATTTT
cdr3_aa: CASSLEGTGVQPQHF
clone_size: few
d_call: TRBD1
v_call: TRBV7-9
j_call: TRBJ1-5

cdr3_nt: TGTGCCAGCCTAAGTACCGGGGCCAACGTCCTGACTTTC
cdr3_aa: CASLSTGANVLTF
clone_size: few
d_call: -
v_call: TRBV11-2
j_call: TRBJ2-6

cdr3_nt: TGTGCCAGCAGTTTGCTAGCGGGAGGCGTTACAGATACGCAGTATTTT
cdr3_aa: CASSLLAGGVTDTQYF
clone_size: -
d_call: TRBD2
v_call: TRBV7-8
j_call: TRBJ2-3

cdr3_nt: TGCGCCAGCAGCTCGGGACAGGGGGACGACTATGGCTACACCTTC
cdr3_aa: CASSSGQGDDYGYTF
clone_size: -
d_call: TRBD1
v_call: TRBV5-1
j_call: TRBJ1-2

cdr3_nt: TGTGCCAGCAGTGAAGGCGGGAACACAGATACGCAGTATTTT
cdr3_aa: CASSEGGNTDTQYF
clone_size: once
d_call: -
v_call: TRBV6-1
j_call: TRBJ2-3

cdr3_nt: TGTGCCAGCAGCCGTGGTGGCACCTCCTACGAGCAGTACTTC
cdr3_aa: CASSRGGTSYEQYF
clone_size: -
d_call: -
v_call: TRBV5-4
j_call: TRBJ2-7

cdr3_nt: TGTGCCAGCACCCCGCTCGCAGGAAACCTTAACACCGGGGAGCTGTTTTTT
cdr3_aa: CASTPLAGNLNTGELFF
clone_size: once
d_call: -
v_call: TRBV3-1/TRBV3-2
j_call: TRBJ2-2

cdr3_nt: TGTGCCGGCAGTTTCGCGGGGGCCTTCAATGAGCAGTTCTTC
cdr3_aa: CAGSFAGAFNEQFF
clone_size: -
d_call: -
v_call: TRBV7-2
j_call: TRBJ2-1

cdr3_nt: TGTGCCAGCTCACCTCGGCAGGGCCTATCCCTCCACTTT
cdr3_aa: CASSPRQGLSLHF
clone_size: few
d_call: -
v_call: TRBV18
j_call: TRBJ1-6

cdr3_nt: TGTGCCAGCAGTTTATCCGTACTCGGGGAGCTGTTTTTT
cdr3_aa: CASSLSVLGELFF
clone_size: few
d_call: -
v_call: TRBV27
j_call: TRBJ2-2

cdr3_nt: TGTGCCAGCAGCGGCCGGGGGACCGCCTTTGAGCAGTTCTTC
cdr3_aa: CASSGRGTAFEQFF
clone_size: -
d_call: -
v_call: TRBV7-8
j_call: TRBJ2-1

cdr3_nt: TGTGCCAGCAGCCAATTGGGCCAGTTCTATGGCTACACCTTC
cdr3_aa: CASSQLGQFYGYTF
clone_size: -
d_call: -
v_call: TRBV14
j_call: TRBJ1-2

cdr3_nt: TGCGCCAGCAGCTTGTCGCAGGGATCGCAAGAGACCCAGTACTTC
cdr3_aa: CASSLSQGSQETQYF
clone_size: -
d_call: -
v_call: TRBV5-1
j_call: TRBJ2-5

cdr3_nt: TGTGCCAGCAGCAGGGACACGGTGAACACTGAAGCTTTCTTT
cdr3_aa: CASSRDTVNTEAFF
clone_size: -
d_call: -
v_call: TRBV27
j_call: TRBJ1-1

cdr3_nt: TGCAGCGCAAACATCGGAACAGGCCCCTCCGAGCAGTACTTC
cdr3_aa: CSANIGTGPSEQYF
clone_size: -
d_call: -
v_call: TRBV29-1
j_call: TRBJ2-7

cdr3_nt: TGTGCCAGCAGCACGGGGGATACGCAGTATTTT
cdr3_aa: CASSTGDTQYF
clone_size: -
d_call: -
v_call: TRBV7-6
j_call: TRBJ2-3

cdr3_nt: TGTGCCAGCAGCGTAGTTTCTAGCTCCAATGAGCAGTTCTTC
cdr3_aa: CASSVVSSSNEQFF
clone_size: -
d_call: -
v_call: TRBV9
j_call: TRBJ2-1

cdr3_nt: TGTGCCATCATCGGGGACAGGGTCATGAACACTGAAGCTTTCTTT
cdr3_aa: CAIIGDRVMNTEAFF
clone_size: -
d_call: TRBD1
v_call: TRBV10-3
j_call: TRBJ1-1

cdr3_nt: TGTGCCAGCTCAACCGGGACTAGCAGCTACGAGCAGTACTTC
cdr3_aa: CASSTGTSSYEQYF
clone_size: -
d_call: TRBD2
v_call: TRBV18
j_call: TRBJ2-7

cdr3_nt: TGTGCCTGGAGTGGGAAAGCAGGGGGCCCCTACAATGAGCAGTTCTTC
cdr3_aa: CAWSGKAGGPYNEQFF
clone_size: once
d_call: TRBD1
v_call: TRBV30
j_call: TRBJ2-1

cdr3_nt: TGTGCCAGCAGCAAAGGGAGGGCTAGCAATCAGCCCCAGCATTTT
cdr3_aa: CASSKGRASNQPQHF
clone_size: few
d_call: -
v_call: TRBV21-1
j_call: TRBJ1-5

cdr3_nt: TGTGCCAGCAGCCGCCAGGGTTTTTGGAATGTGGGGGCCAACGTCCTGACTTTC
cdr3_aa: CASSRQGFWNVGANVLTF
clone_size: -
d_call: -
v_call: TRBV7-3
j_call: TRBJ2-6

cdr3_nt: TGTGCCAGCTCACCACCGACTCTGCAGGGTCAGCCCCAGCATTTT
cdr3_aa: CASSPPTLQGQPQHF
clone_size: -
d_call: -
v_call: TRBV18
j_call: TRBJ1-5

cdr3_nt: TGTGCCAGTAGTATTAAGGGGAACAGGAAGGCTTTCTTT
cdr3_aa: CASSIKGNRKAFF
clone_size: -
d_call: -
v_call: TRBV19
j_call: TRBJ1-1

cdr3_nt: TGTGCCAGCAGCTCAGGGGGCAGCGAAGCTTTCTTT
cdr3_aa: CASSSGGSEAFF
clone_size: few
d_call: TRBD1
v_call: TRBV5-4
j_call: TRBJ1-1

cdr3_nt: TGTGCCAGCAGAACCCGGGGACTAGGAGAGACCATTCAGTACTTC
cdr3_aa: CASRTRGLGETIQYF
clone_size: -
d_call: TRBD2
v_call: TRBV28
j_call: TRBJ2-4

cdr3_nt: TGTGCCAGCAGCTTAGCTCTAGCGGGCTACGAGCAGTACTTC
cdr3_aa: CASSLALAGYEQYF
clone_size: few
d_call: TRBD2
v_call: TRBV7-2
j_call: TRBJ2-7

cdr3_nt: TGTGCCAGCAGTCCTGGGACTAGCGTTTATAGCTCCTACGAGCAGTACTTC
cdr3_aa: CASSPGTSVYSSYEQYF
clone_size: once
d_call: TRBD2
v_call: TRBV7-9
j_call: TRBJ2-7

cdr3_nt: TGTGCCAGCAGCTTGCGGCAGGGTGCCTACGAGCAGTACTTC
cdr3_aa: CASSLRQGAYEQYF
clone_size: -
d_call: -
v_call: TRBV5-6
j_call: TRBJ2-7

cdr3_nt: TGTGCCAGCAGTGGGGAGAATAATTCACCCCTCCACTTT
cdr3_aa: CASSGENNSPLHF
clone_size: -
d_call: -
v_call: TRBV27
j_call: TRBJ1-6

cdr3_nt: TGCGCCAGCAGCCACGGACAGGGTTTCGAAACTGAAGCTTTCTTT
cdr3_aa: CASSHGQGFETEAFF
clone_size: -
d_call: TRBD1
v_call: TRBV4-1
j_call: TRBJ1-1

cdr3_nt: TGTGCCAGCAGCTTGGGGGGAGGTAATTCACCCCTCCACTTT
cdr3_aa: CASSLGGGNSPLHF
clone_size: few
d_call: -
v_call: TRBV5-6
j_call: TRBJ1-6

cdr3_nt: TGTGCCGGGGGACTAGCGGGAGGCCTGAGGAGCTCCTACAATGAGCAGTTCTTC
cdr3_aa: CAGGLAGGLRSSYNEQFF
clone_size: -
d_call: TRBD2
v_call: TRBV7-9
j_call: TRBJ2-1

cdr3_nt: TGTGCCAGCAGACCCCACGGGACCCGGGAGGACACTGAAGCTTTCTTT
cdr3_aa: CASRPHGTREDTEAFF
clone_size: -
d_call: -
v_call: TRBV4-2
j_call: TRBJ1-1

cdr3_nt: TGTGCCAGCACCCCCCTAGCGGGAGGCTCCTACAATGAGCAGTTCTTC
cdr3_aa: CASTPLAGGSYNEQFF
clone_size: -
d_call: TRBD2
v_call: TRBV6-6
j_call: TRBJ2-1

cdr3_nt: TGTGCCACCAGCAGAGCAACTAGCGGGGCCTACGAGCAGTACTTC
cdr3_aa: CATSRATSGAYEQYF
clone_size: -
d_call: TRBD2
v_call: TRBV15
j_call: TRBJ2-7

cdr3_nt: TGCGCCAGCAGCTTGAGGGTCGTTAGCGAACCCGCGAACACCGGGGAGCTGTTTTTT
cdr3_aa: CASSLRVVSEPANTGELFF
clone_size: few
d_call: -
v_call: TRBV5-1
j_call: TRBJ2-2

cdr3_nt: TGTGCCAGCAGCGTAGCTACAAGGGGGGGGCGCGGAGGTAGAGAGACCCAGTACTTC
cdr3_aa: CASSVATRGGRGGRETQYF
clone_size: -
d_call: -
v_call: TRBV9
j_call: TRBJ2-5

cdr3_nt: TGTGCCAGCAGCCAAGAGACCCCGCAGAGGGCTAGGGGAAACACCATATATTTT
cdr3_aa: CASSQETPQRARGNTIYF
clone_size: -
d_call: -
v_call: TRBV3-1/TRBV3-2
j_call: TRBJ1-3

cdr3_nt: TGTGCCAGCAGCTTGGGGATAGGCGGAGCTAACTATGGCTACACCTTC
cdr3_aa: CASSLGIGGANYGYTF
clone_size: -
d_call: -
v_call: TRBV5-8
j_call: TRBJ1-2

cdr3_nt: TGTGCCAGCAGCACCGGGACAGTCAACACTGAAGCTTTCTTT
cdr3_aa: CASSTGTVNTEAFF
clone_size: once
d_call: TRBD1
v_call: TRBV7-2
j_call: TRBJ1-1

cdr3_nt: TGTGCCAGCTCAGGCTCCGGGACAGGGCCCTACGAGCAGTACTTC
cdr3_aa: CASSGSGTGPYEQYF
clone_size: -
d_call: TRBD1
v_call: TRBV18
j_call: TRBJ2-7

cdr3_nt: TGTGCCGCCCGGACAGGGGGGGGAGATACGCAGTATTTT
cdr3_aa: CAARTGGGDTQYF
clone_size: once
d_call: TRBD1
v_call: TRBV6-6
j_call: TRBJ2-3

cdr3_nt: TGTGCCAGCAGCCAAACTAGCGGGAGCTCCTACGAGCAGTACTTC
cdr3_aa: CASSQTSGSSYEQYF
clone_size: -
d_call: TRBD2
v_call: TRBV3-1/TRBV3-2
j_call: TRBJ2-7

cdr3_nt: TGCAGCGTTTATACCCTACAGGGGATGAACACTGAAGCTTTCTTT
cdr3_aa: CSVYTLQGMNTEAFF
clone_size: once
d_call: TRBD1
v_call: TRBV29-1
j_call: TRBJ1-1

cdr3_nt: TGTGCCAGCAGCAAAGACCGGGACAGGACCTACGAGCAGTACTTC
cdr3_aa: CASSKDRDRTYEQYF
clone_size: -
d_call: TRBD1
v_call: TRBV7-2
j_call: TRBJ2-7

cdr3_nt: TGTGCCAGCAGCCTCTCCGGGGAGCTGTTTTTT
cdr3_aa: CASSLSGELFF
clone_size: -
d_call: -
v_call: TRBV3-1/TRBV3-2
j_call: TRBJ2-2

cdr3_nt: TGTGCCAGCAGACCTTATGGGGACAGCTACGAGCAGTACTTC
cdr3_aa: CASRPYGDSYEQYF
clone_size: -
d_call: TRBD1
v_call: TRBV7-2
j_call: TRBJ2-7

cdr3_nt: TGTGCCAGCAGCTTAAGGGGGCAGCCGAACACTGAAGCTTTCTTT
cdr3_aa: CASSLRGQPNTEAFF
clone_size: -
d_call: TRBD1
v_call: TRBV7-9
j_call: TRBJ1-1

cdr3_nt: TGTGCCAGCAGCCCCACCGGGGGAGCAGGGCAGCCCCAGCATTTT
cdr3_aa: CASSPTGGAGQPQHF
clone_size: -
d_call: -
v_call: TRBV7-9
j_call: TRBJ1-5

cdr3_nt: TGTGCCAGTAGTATAGCCAGGGGTACTGAAGCTTTCTTT
cdr3_aa: CASSIARGTEAFF
clone_size: -
d_call: -
v_call: TRBV19
j_call: TRBJ1-1

cdr3_nt: TGTGCCAGCAGCCAGCGCCTTACGCAGTATTTT
cdr3_aa: CASSQRLTQYF
clone_size: -
d_call: -
v_call: TRBV3-1/TRBV3-2
j_call: TRBJ2-3

cdr3_nt: TGTGCCAGCAGCTTAAGGATAGCGGGAGTCAATGAGCAGTTCTTC
cdr3_aa: CASSLRIAGVNEQFF
clone_size: -
d_call: TRBD2
v_call: TRBV11-2
j_call: TRBJ2-1

cdr3_nt: TGTGCCAGCAGTGAAACGGGACTAGCAGGGGACGAGCAGTACTTC
cdr3_aa: CASSETGLAGDEQYF
clone_size: -
d_call: TRBD2
v_call: TRBV6-1
j_call: TRBJ2-7

cdr3_nt: TGTGCCAGCAGGCACAGGACATGGGGCACAGATACGCAGTATTTT
cdr3_aa: CASRHRTWGTDTQYF
clone_size: -
d_call: -
v_call: TRBV6-5
j_call: TRBJ2-3

cdr3_nt: TGTGCCAGCAGCCCCGGGGGCTCCTACGAGCAGTACTTC
cdr3_aa: CASSPGGSYEQYF
clone_size: once
d_call: -
v_call: TRBV7-2
j_call: TRBJ2-7

cdr3_nt: TGTGCCAGCAGCCCCGAGGTCACTGAAGCTTTCTTT
cdr3_aa: CASSPEVTEAFF
clone_size: -
d_call: -
v_call: TRBV12-3/TRBV12-4
j_call: TRBJ1-1